The clone carrying this TCR beta chain was recorded many times. This sample is part of a study of regulatory T cells in long-lasting Graves disease. Time point of the sample: newly diagnosed GD, antithyroid drugs for less than 3 months. After RNA was extracted from PBMCs, the TCR library was made from it. Libraries of TCR beta came from iRepertoire HTBI primers plus Arm-PCR of CDR3 regions. In TCRdb, the multiplex PCR reads were re-called with MiXCR into one record per CDR3 protein. This table has about 540,000 distinct CDR3 sequences, 13% appearing once. These data also featured in a second study, about T cells in Graves' hyperthyroidism and ophthalmopathy.

The receptor was isolated from a man under 40 with Graves disease. The sample consisted of peripheral blood mononuclear cells (PBMCs), taken at new diagnosis, from a patient treated with antithyroid drugs.

CDR3 in amino acids: CASSLDPGGAGVRDTQYF. CDR3 bases: TGTGCCAGCAGCTTAGACCCAGGTGGGGCGGGAGTGAGAGATACGCAGTATTTT. The gene calls are TRBV7-2 and TRBJ2-3, with 7 bases aligning to TRBD2. Germline V gene sequence: CDR1 SGHTA, CDR2 FQGNSA. This CDR3 is built from 18 residues. V lost 1 base, J lost 5 bases, and 15 bases stayed unmatched.